A single sample is the source of the 24 T cell receptor beta chains below, sequenced in a study of control samples from healthy donors and cancer patients (dated by TCRdb to 2020 to 2022). The method was the immunoSEQ multiplex PCR assay. TCRdb obtained this table from immuneACCESS and retained in-frame rearrangements with V and J assigned. These tables miss some clones; where compared with another copy, unresolved V genes account for less than half of the shortfall, and the remainder is unexplained. Present in this sample are some 160,000 clones, about 90% of which were seen just once. The ten biggest clones cover 0.68% of the sample. The specimen sequenced was blood. The receptors derive from a woman in her thirties in good health.

The chain joins TRBV5-1 to TRBJ2-1, with 8 nucleotides matching TRBD2. Germline CDR1 is SGHRS and CDR2 is YFSETQ. Unmatched junction bases numbered 11, after V lost 8 bases and J lost 10 bases. The CDR3 is made up of 13 amino acids. CDR3 bases: TGCGCCAGTGGGGGACTAGTAATGAGGGAGCAGTTCTTC. Amino acid sequence: CASGGLVMREQFF.

This sequence joins TRBV27 and TRBJ2-7; D not resolved. This CDR3 comprises 12 residues. CDR1 and CDR2 (germline): MNHEY, SMNVEV (reference sequence). With 4 bases removed from V and 0 bases from J, the gap between germline ends came to 4 bases. CDR3 residues: CASSSSSYEQYF. The CDR3 DNA sequence: TGTGCCAGCAGTTCCAGCTCCTACGAGCAGTACTTC.

This clone was detected a few times. V is TRBV28 and J is TRBJ1-6, with TRBD1 as a possible D gene (5 bases). The CDR3 is 14 residues long. In germline, CDR1 is MDHEN, CDR2 SYDVKM. V gave up 6 bases and J gave up 7 bases, with 13 bases separating them. Here the CDR3 reads CASSLQGPNSPLHF. CDR3 nucleotides: TGTGCCAGCAGCCTTCAGGGACCCAATTCACCCCTCCACTTT.

The V gene is TRBV30, the J gene TRBJ2-4, with TRBD2 matching over 9 bases. Germline trimming cut 5 bases from V and 0 bases from J; bases unmatched to any gene: 17. This CDR3 region has 19 residues. The germline CDR1 and CDR2 sequences are GTSNPN and SVGIG (reference sequence). CDR3 in DNA: TGTGCCTGGGACCCAATAGCGGGAGACACCCCTTTAGCCAAAAACATTCAGTACTTC. Translating gives CAWDPIAGDTPLAKNIQYF.

This clone was recorded once. V and J are TRBV24-1 and TRBJ1-4, with 7 bases aligning to TRBD1. CDR3 length: 15 amino acids. V shed 3 bases and J 5 bases; nucleotides not matched to a gene: 5. Germline V gene sequence: CDR1 KGHDR, CDR2 SFDVKD. The chain's CDR3 is CATSDGEQGNEKLFF. The CDR3 DNA sequence: TGTGCCACCAGTGATGGGGAACAGGGGAATGAAAAACTGTTTTTT.

The chain couples TRBV27 to TRBJ1-3; 8 positions match TRBD1. Trimming removed 5 bases from V and 2 bases from J; junction bases left unmatched: 2. Germline loops: CDR1 MNHEY, CDR2 SMNVEV (reference sequence). The CDR3 has 14 residues. This CDR3 is CASSTTGAGNTIYF. DNA of the CDR3: TGTGCCAGCAGTACGACAGGGGCTGGAAACACCATATATTTT.

The CDR3 here is CASSYSAGKRGGYTF. CDR3 in DNA: TGTGCCAGCAGTTATTCTGCAGGAAAAAGAGGTGGCTACACCTTC. This chain links TRBV6-2 or TRBV6-3 with TRBJ1-2; the D is unclear. Germline V gene lookup returns CDR1 MNHEY and CDR2 SVGEGT. The ends were cut back, 3 bases at V and 7 bases at J, with 18 bases in the middle. CDR3 length: 15 residues.

The chain couples TRBV3-1 (or the pseudogene TRBV3-2) to TRBJ2-6; no clear D gene. The germline V and J ends were trimmed by 4 bases and 0 bases, with 7 bases remaining between them. From germline, CDR1 is LGHDT and CDR2 YNNKEL (reference sequence). The CDR3 is 15 residues long. The CDR3 DNA sequence: TGTGCCAGCAGCCGGGAATTCTCTGGGGCCAACGTCCTGACTTTC. Amino acids: CASSREFSGANVLTF.

This chain links TRBV24-1 with TRBJ2-3; a weak D match, TRBD1 (6 bases). The germline gives CDR1 KGHDR, CDR2 SFDVKD. V lost 4 bases to trimming and J lost 9 bases, with 25 bases between them. CDR3 size: 17 residues. The CDR3 reads CATSDLTPDSPVWTQYF. CDR3 DNA sequence: TGTGCCACCAGTGACCTTACTCCGGACAGCCCCGTATGGACGCAGTATTTT.

The chain carries TRBV18 and TRBJ2-2; TRBD1 is a possible D gene (6 bases). The germline V gene encodes CDR1 KGHSH and CDR2 LQKENI. The CDR3 extends over 14 amino acids. V gave up 4 bases and J gave up 5 bases, with 11 bases separating them. The CDR3 DNA reads as TGTGCCAGCTCACTCCACAGGGAAACCGGGGAGCTGTTTTTT. It specifies CASSLHRETGELFF.

The chain links TRBV19 to TRBJ2-1; 9 positions agree with TRBD1. Germline-derived CDR1 and CDR2 are LNHDA and SQIVND (reference sequence). The CDR3 length is 13 residues. Trimming at V came to 4 bases and at J to 9 bases, leaving 4 bases not matched to a gene. CDR3 region: CASSRGQGSEQFF. The CDR3 DNA reads TGTGCCAGTAGTAGAGGACAGGGGAGTGAGCAGTTCTTC.

The chain recombines TRBV6-2 or TRBV6-3 with TRBJ1-5, with D maybe TRBD1 (6 bases). The V end was cut by 6 bases, the J end by 1 base, with 19 bases between. Germline V lookup: CDR1 MNHEY, CDR2 SVGEGT. There are 17 residues in the CDR3. This chain's CDR3 is CASSPLSGGSSNQPQHF. CDR3 sequence (DNA): TGTGCCAGCAGCCCTCTGTCCGGGGGCTCAAGCAATCAGCCCCAGCATTTT.

This rearrangement joins TRBV2 to TRBJ1-5, with D perhaps matching TRBD1 (6 bases). The ends were cut back, 7 bases at V and 5 bases at J, with 9 bases in the middle. This CDR3 is built from 12 residues. The germline V gene has CDR1 SNHLY and CDR2 FYNNEI. CDR3 loop: CASKGEDQPQHF. CDR3 coding DNA: TGTGCCAGCAAGGGGGAGGATCAGCCCCAGCATTTT. Variable domain in full (rest from reference TRBV2 and TRBJ1-5): EPEVTQTPSHQVTQMGQEVILRCVPISNHLYFYWYRQILGQKVEFLVSFYNNEISEKSEIFDDQFSVERPDGSNFTLKIRSTKLEDSAMYFCASKGEDQPQHFGDGTRLSIL.

Concerning this clone itself: Other DNA sequences in this sample translate to the same CDR3. The chain combines TRBV6-1 with TRBJ2-5, with a tentative D call TRBD1 (6 bases). The CDR3 length is 15 residues. V lost 1 base, J lost 0 bases, and 9 bases lay in between. CDR1 MNHNS and CDR2 SASEGT come from the germline V gene. Here the CDR3 DNA reads TGTGCCAGCAGTGAAGGGGCAGGGGACCAAGAGACCCAGTACTTC. It translates to CASSEGAGDQETQYF.

The chain joins TRBV4-2 to TRBJ1-3, with a possible D match to TRBD1 (5 bases). Germline-derived CDR1 and CDR2 are LGHNA and YNFKEQ. The CDR3 consists of 15 residues. Trimming stripped 0 bases from V and 4 bases from J, with 10 bases between. As DNA, the CDR3 is TGTGCCAGCAGCCAAGACCTGACAGAAGGAAACACCATATATTTT. It codes for CASSQDLTEGNTIYF.

The genes are TRBV6-5 and TRBJ1-1, with D perhaps TRBD1 (5 bases). V was cut by 7 bases and J by 5 bases, with 17 bases left in between. The V gene's germline CDR1 is MNHEY and CDR2 SVGAGI. The CDR3 has 14 amino acids. CDR3 amino acids: CASNRDFSGTEAFF. CDR3 nucleotides: TGTGCCAGCAATCGGGACTTTAGCGGGACTGAAGCTTTCTTT.

The chain couples TRBV6-2 or TRBV6-3 to TRBJ2-1; 9 positions agree with TRBD2. The CDR3 runs 13 residues. The germline V gene encodes CDR1 MNHEY and CDR2 SVGEGT. Trimming took 6 bases from V and 6 from J; bases not matched to a gene: 3. The CDR3 loop is CASRPSGTNEQFF. The DNA for the CDR3 is TGTGCCAGCAGGCCTAGCGGGACCAATGAGCAGTTCTTC.

The chain links TRBV12-3 or TRBV12-4 to TRBJ1-2; D remains ambiguous. The CDR3 covers 12 residues. The V gene lost 3 bases and the J gene lost 8 bases, with 10 bases spanning the gap. The CDR3 is CASSFIGSGYTF. The CDR3 DNA follows: TGTGCCAGCAGTTTTATCGGATCCGGCTACACCTTC.

This chain uses TRBV5-1 with TRBJ1-4; 10 bases agree with TRBD1. In germline, CDR1 is SGHRS, CDR2 YFSETQ. The CDR3 covers 17 residues. The V gene end was trimmed by 2 bases and the J gene end by 7 bases; junction bases not matched to a gene: 11. CDR3 sequence: CASSFSGTGASSEKLFF. The CDR3 nucleotides read TGCGCCAGCAGCTTCTCCGGGACAGGGGCCTCGAGTGAAAAACTGTTTTTT.

V gene TRBV3-1 (or the pseudogene TRBV3-2) combines with J gene TRBJ1-4; D ambiguous. The CDR3 contains 13 residues. CDR1 and CDR2 (germline): LGHDT, YNNKEL (reference sequence). With 0 bases removed from V and 4 bases from J, the gap between germline ends came to 3 bases. DNA of the CDR3: TGTGCCAGCAGCCAAGATTTTAATGAAAAACTGTTTTTT. This translates into CASSQDFNEKLFF.

The CDR3 bases are TGCGCCAGTGCGACCCTAGCGGGAGTAAACACCGGGGAGCTGTTTTTT. It translates to CASATLAGVNTGELFF. The genes are TRBV10-1 and TRBJ2-2; 10 nucleotides agree with TRBD2. The germline CDR1 and CDR2 sequences are WNHNN and SYGVQD (reference sequence). CDR3 size: 16 residues. V lost 9 bases to trimming and J lost 2 bases; unmatched junction nucleotides: 9.

The chain uses TRBV7-8 and TRBJ1-4, with D maybe TRBD1 (5 bases). Trimming stripped 5 bases from V and 2 bases from J, with 15 bases between. Germline-derived CDR1 and CDR2 are SGHVS and FQNEAQ. This CDR3 is built from 16 residues. The CDR3 spells CASSPLTTDTNEKLFF. The DNA for the CDR3 is TGTGCCAGCAGCCCCTTAACGACAGATACTAATGAAAAACTGTTTTTT.

The chain combines TRBV9 with TRBJ2-1; 10 bases agree with TRBD2. V lost 2 bases, J lost 3 bases, and 2 bases stayed unmatched. CDR1 is SGDLS, CDR2 YYNGEE, per germline. This CDR3 is 15 amino acids long. The CDR3 spells CASSVGTSDYNEQFF. In DNA, the CDR3 is TGTGCCAGCAGCGTCGGGACTAGCGACTACAATGAGCAGTTCTTC.

The V and J genes are TRBV29-1 and TRBJ1-1; the match to TRBD1 covers 9 bases. CDR3 length equals 14 residues. Trimming took 3 bases from V and 1 from J; bases not matched to a gene: 3. Germline V gene data show CDR1 as SQVTM and CDR2 as ANQGSEA. The CDR3 spells CSVERDRANTEAFF. The CDR3 nucleotides read TGCAGCGTTGAGAGGGACAGGGCGAACACTGAAGCTTTCTTT.